This entry is about one T cell receptor beta chain. This entry is derived from a study of T-cell memory formation after mild COVID-19. TCRdb re-derived calls from the 5' RACE reads in MiXCR, one entry per CDR3 protein. The sample lists over 350,000 distinct CDR3 sequences, 15% to 20% seen once, with roughly a fifth in the top ten. This receptor was obtained from a man between 18 and 35 years old who had mild COVID-19 (a few samples of this study predate the infection). Cell type and time point are not known. Sample: PBMCs or a T cell subset sorted from them (not recorded which).

The CDR3 spells CASRRDRGWDNEQFF. CDR3 in DNA: TGTGCCAGCAGAAGGGACAGGGGGTGGGACAATGAGCAGTTCTTC. The rearrangement joins TRBV6-5 to TRBJ2-1; 11 bases match TRBD1. The CDR3 is 15 amino acids. The junction had 6 bases not matched to a gene; V was cut back by 6 bases and J by 5 bases. Germline CDR1 MNHEY, CDR2 SVGAGI.